One and the same sample provided the 3 T cell receptor beta chains below, sequenced in a study of Ad26.COV2.S vaccination and SARS-CoV-2 variants. The treatment is: about 20 received Ad26.COV2.S at low or high dose, single or two shots; about 5 received placebo; per-sample allocation not given. All samples were drawn on day 63, counting from the first vaccine or placebo injection. Clones were read by immunoSEQ multiplex PCR, and TCRdb kept only the in-frame ones, dropping some. The sample yields some 460,000 clones, 80% to 90% seen once. This specimen consisted of peripheral blood, obtained in a trial of Ad26.COV2.S vaccine versus placebo. Source of these receptors: a person aged 18-60 years who received the Ad26.COV2.S COVID-19 vaccine or a placebo.

This clone was counted once. The CDR3: CASSYSGLAFFTDTQYF. The CDR3, as DNA: TGTGCCAGCAGTTACTCGGGACTAGCCTTCTTCACAGATACGCAGTATTTT. This rearrangement joins TRBV6-2 or TRBV6-3 to TRBJ2-3, with 9 bases that match TRBD2. In germline, CDR1 is MNHEY, CDR2 SVGEGT. V was clipped by 0 bases and J by 2 bases; unmatched bases: 6. CDR3 length: 17 amino acids.

The chain recombines TRBV9 with TRBJ2-7, with 7 bases lining up with TRBD2. The CDR3 is 13 amino acids. CDR1 and CDR2 (germline): SGDLS, YYNGEE. J lost 1 base, V lost 7 bases, and 5 bases had no gene match. CDR3 sequence reads: CASGTGGSYEQYF. The DNA for the CDR3 is TGTGCCAGCGGGACGGGAGGTTCCTACGAGCAGTACTTC.

The V gene is TRBV6-2 or TRBV6-3, the J gene TRBJ2-3, with TRBD2 as a possible D gene (6 bases). There are 14 residues in the CDR3. V was shortened by 2 bases and J by 10 bases, with 16 bases between the two germline ends. The V gene's germline CDR1 is MNHEY and CDR2 SVGEGT. DNA for the CDR3: TGTGCCAGCAGTTACCGGTGGGCAGGAGGGGCGCAGTATTTT. Translating it yields CASSYRWAGGAQYF.